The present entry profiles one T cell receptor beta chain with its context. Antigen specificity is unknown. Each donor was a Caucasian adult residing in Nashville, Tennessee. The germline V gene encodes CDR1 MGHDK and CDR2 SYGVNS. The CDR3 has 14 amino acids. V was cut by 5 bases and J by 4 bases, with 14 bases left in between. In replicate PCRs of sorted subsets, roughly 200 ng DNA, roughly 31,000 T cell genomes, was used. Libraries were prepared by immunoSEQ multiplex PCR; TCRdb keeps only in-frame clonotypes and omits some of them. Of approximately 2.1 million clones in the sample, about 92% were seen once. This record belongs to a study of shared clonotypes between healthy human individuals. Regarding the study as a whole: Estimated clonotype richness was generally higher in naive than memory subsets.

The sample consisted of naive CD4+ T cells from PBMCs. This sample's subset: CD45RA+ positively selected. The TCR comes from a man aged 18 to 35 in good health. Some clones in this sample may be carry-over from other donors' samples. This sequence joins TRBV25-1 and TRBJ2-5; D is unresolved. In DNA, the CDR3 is TGTGCCAGCAGTCGGCAAACTGGGCGAGAGACCCAGTACTTC. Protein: CASSRQTGRETQYF.